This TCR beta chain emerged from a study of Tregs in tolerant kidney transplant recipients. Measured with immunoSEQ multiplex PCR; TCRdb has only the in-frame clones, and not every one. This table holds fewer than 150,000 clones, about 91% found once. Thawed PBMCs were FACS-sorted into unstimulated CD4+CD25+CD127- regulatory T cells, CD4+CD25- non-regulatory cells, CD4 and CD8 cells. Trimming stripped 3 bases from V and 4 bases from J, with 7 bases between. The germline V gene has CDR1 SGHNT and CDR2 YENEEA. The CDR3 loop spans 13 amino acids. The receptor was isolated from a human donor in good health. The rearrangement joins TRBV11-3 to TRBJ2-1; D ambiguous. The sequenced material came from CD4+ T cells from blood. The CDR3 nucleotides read TGTGCCAGCAGCTTTTTCGCGTACAATGAGCAGTTCTTC. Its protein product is CASSFFAYNEQFF.